This T cell receptor beta chain was obtained from a study of blood T cells in healthy people across ages. This clonotype is a singleton in its sample. The use of a sample-barcoded 5' primer and a J-beta primer mix characterized a second PCR of roughly 7 to 11 cycles. A single record per CDR3 protein comes from TCRdb applying MiXCR to the 5' RACE reads. The table records about 1.5 million distinct CDR3 sequences, 42% of them present only once. Trimming stripped 2 bases from V and 3 bases from J, with 14 bases between. The CDR3 spans 16 residues. The germline CDR1 and CDR2 sequences are SEHNR and FQNEAQ (reference sequence).

The TCR comes from a woman under 30 in good health. The material sequenced was blood. The chain combines TRBV7-9 with TRBJ2-1; D is possibly TRBD1 or TRBD2 (5 bases each). CDR3 residues: CASSLIQGPDYNEQFF. For the CDR3, the DNA is TGTGCCAGCAGCTTAATCCAGGGACCTGACTACAATGAGCAGTTCTTC.